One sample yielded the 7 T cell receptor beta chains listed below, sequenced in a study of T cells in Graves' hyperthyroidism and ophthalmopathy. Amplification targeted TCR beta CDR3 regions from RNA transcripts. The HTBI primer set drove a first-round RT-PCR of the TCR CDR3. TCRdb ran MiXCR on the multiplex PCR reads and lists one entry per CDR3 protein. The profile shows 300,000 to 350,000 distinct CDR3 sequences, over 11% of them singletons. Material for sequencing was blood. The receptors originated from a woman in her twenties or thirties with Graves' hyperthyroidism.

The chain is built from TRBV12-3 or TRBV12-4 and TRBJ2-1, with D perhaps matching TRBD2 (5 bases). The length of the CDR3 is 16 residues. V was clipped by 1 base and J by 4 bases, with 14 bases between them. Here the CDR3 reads CASSLVRERRYNEQFF. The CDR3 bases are TGTGCCAGCAGTTTAGTTAGGGAGAGGCGGTACAATGAGCAGTTCTTC.

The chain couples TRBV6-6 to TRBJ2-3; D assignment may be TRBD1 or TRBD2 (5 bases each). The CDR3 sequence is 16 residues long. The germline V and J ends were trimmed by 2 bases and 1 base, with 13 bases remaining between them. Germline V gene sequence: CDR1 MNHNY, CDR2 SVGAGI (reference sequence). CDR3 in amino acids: CASSYPGAGGTDTQYF. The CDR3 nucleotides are TGTGCCAGCAGTTACCCCGGGGCAGGAGGCACAGATACGCAGTATTTT.

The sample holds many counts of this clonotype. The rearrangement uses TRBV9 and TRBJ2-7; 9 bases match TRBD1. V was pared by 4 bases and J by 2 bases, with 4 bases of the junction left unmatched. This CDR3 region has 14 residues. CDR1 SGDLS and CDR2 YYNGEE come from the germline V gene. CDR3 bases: TGTGCCAGCAGCCCGGGGGACAGGGCCTACGAGCAGTACTTC. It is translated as CASSPGDRAYEQYF.

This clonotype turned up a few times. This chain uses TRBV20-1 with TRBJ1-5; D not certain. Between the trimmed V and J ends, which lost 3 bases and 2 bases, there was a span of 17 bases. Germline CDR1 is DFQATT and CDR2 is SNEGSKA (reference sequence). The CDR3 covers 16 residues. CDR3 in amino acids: CSASEILVLRNQPQHF. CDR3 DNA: TGCAGTGCTAGCGAAATTTTGGTCCTTCGCAATCAGCCCCAGCATTTT.

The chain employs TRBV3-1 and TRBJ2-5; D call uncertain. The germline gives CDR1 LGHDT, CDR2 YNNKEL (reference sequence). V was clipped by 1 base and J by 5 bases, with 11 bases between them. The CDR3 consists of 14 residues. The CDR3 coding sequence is TGTGCCAGCAGCCAAGGGCAGGTGGATGAGACCCAGTACTTC. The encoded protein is CASSQGQVDETQYF.

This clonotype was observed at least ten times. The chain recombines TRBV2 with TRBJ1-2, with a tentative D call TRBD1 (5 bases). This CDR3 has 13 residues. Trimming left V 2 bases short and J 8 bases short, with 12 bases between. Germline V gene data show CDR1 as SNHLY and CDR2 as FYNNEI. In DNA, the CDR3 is TGTGCCAGCAGTGAATGGCAGGGTGACGGCTACACCTTC. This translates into CASSEWQGDGYTF.

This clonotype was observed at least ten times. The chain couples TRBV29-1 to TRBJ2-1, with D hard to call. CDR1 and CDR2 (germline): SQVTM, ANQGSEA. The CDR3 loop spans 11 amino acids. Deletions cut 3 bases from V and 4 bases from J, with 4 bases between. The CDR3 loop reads CSVDLYNEQFF. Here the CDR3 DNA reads TGCAGCGTTGATCTGTACAATGAGCAGTTCTTC.